What follows describes a single T cell receptor beta chain. Losses at the gene ends were 1 base for V and 10 bases for J; bases not matched to a gene: 10. Germline-derived CDR1 and CDR2 are LNHDA and SQIVND (reference sequence). This CDR3 is 15 amino acids long. This sample was included in a study of blood T cell repertoires in COVID-19. Turning to the study itself: The origin of the acute and convalescent COVID-19 samples was the United States, Italy and Spain.

Per the study methods: Amplification of reference gene primers provided the estimated nucleated cell counts. TCRdb's copy holds only in-frame clones and misses some; the assay was immunoSEQ multiplex PCR. The V and J calls and clone size were taken over from that table, and D and trimming were inferred from the DNA. The sample contains around 170,000 clones, around 80% of which appear only once. The clonotype originates from a man aged 30 to 39 with active or convalescent COVID-19. Sequenced: peripheral blood. V is TRBV19 and J is TRBJ2-5, with TRBD1 matching over 9 bases. This CDR3 is CASSIGTGATSDQYF. Here the CDR3 DNA reads TGTGCCAGTAGTATAGGGACAGGGGCAACGAGTGACCAGTACTTC.